This TCR beta chain derives from a study of shared T cell receptors in the human thymus. CDR1 and CDR2 from the germline V gene are SGHDN and FVKESK. The CDR3 has 13 residues. Trimming removed 0 bases from V and 8 bases from J, with 10 bases in between. The repertoire was sequenced with immunoSEQ multiplex PCR; TCRdb's copy has only in-frame clones and lacks some. The sample lists tens of thousands of clones, roughly 95% occurring once. The receptor's source is a human donor. The chain recombines TRBV14 with TRBJ1-1; weak D call: TRBD1 (5 bases). The specimen sequenced was thymocytes. CDR3 amino acids: CASSQDGTAEAFF. In DNA, the CDR3 is TGTGCCAGCAGCCAAGACGGGACCGCCGAAGCTTTCTTT.